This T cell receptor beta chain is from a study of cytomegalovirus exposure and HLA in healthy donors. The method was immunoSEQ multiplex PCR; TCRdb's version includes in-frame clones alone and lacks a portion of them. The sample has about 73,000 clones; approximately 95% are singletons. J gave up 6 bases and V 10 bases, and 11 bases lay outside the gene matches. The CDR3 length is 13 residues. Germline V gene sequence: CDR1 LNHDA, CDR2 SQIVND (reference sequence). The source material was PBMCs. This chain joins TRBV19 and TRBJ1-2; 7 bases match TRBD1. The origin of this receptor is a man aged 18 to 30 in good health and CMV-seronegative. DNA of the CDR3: TGTGCCATTTCACAGGGGAAGTGGGATGGCTACACCTTC. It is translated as CAISQGKWDGYTF.